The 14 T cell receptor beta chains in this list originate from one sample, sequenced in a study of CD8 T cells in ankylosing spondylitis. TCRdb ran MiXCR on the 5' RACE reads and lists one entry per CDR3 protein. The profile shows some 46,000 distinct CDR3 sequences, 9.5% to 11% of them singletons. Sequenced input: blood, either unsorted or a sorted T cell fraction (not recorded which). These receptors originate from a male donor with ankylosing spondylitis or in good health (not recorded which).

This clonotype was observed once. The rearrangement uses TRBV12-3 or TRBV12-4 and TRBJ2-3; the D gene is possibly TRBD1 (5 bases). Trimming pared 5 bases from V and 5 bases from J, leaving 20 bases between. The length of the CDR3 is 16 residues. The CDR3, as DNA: TGTGCCAGCAGTGGCTTTTGGGGCGAAGATGTAGATACGCAGTATTTT. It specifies CASSGFWGEDVDTQYF.

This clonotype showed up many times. The CDR3 sequence: CASTLGGVTEAFF. The CDR3 region has the DNA TGTGCCAGCACCCTAGGAGGGGTTACTGAAGCTTTCTTT. V usage is TRBV12-3 or TRBV12-4 and J usage is TRBJ1-1; a possible D gene is TRBD1 (5 bases). The CDR3 spans 13 residues. V dropped 7 bases and J dropped 5 bases, with 14 bases sitting between them.

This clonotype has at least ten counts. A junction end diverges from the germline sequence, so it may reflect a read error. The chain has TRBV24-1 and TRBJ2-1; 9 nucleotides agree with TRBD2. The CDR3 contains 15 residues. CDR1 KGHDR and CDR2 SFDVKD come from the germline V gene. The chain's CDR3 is CATSEAGGSHNEQFF. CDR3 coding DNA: TGTGCCACCAGTGAAGCGGGGGGCTCCCACAATGAGCAGTTCTTC.

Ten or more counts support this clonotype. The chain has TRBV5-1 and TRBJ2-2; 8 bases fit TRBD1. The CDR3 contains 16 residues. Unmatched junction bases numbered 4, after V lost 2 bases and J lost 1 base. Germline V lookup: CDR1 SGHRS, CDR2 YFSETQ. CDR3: CASSLSGTGNTGELFF. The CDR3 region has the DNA TGCGCCAGCAGCTTATCCGGGACAGGGAACACCGGGGAGCTGTTTTTT. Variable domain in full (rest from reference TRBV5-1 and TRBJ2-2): KAGVTQTPRYLIKTRGQQVTLSCSPISGHRSVSWYQQTPGQGLQFLFEYFSETQRNKGNFPGRFSGRQFSNSRSEMNVSTLELGDSALYLCASSLSGTGNTGELFFGEGSRLTVL.

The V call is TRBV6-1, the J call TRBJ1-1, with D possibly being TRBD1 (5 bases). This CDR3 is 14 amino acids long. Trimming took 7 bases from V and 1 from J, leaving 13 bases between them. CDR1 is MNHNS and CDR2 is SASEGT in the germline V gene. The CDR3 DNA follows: TGTGCCAGCAAAGTAATCGGGGCGAACACTGAAGCTTTCTTT. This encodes CASKVIGANTEAFF.

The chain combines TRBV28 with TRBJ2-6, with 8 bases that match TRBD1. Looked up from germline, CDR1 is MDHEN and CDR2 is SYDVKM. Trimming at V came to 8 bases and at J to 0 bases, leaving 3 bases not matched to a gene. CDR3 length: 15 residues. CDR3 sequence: CASGTGGSGANVLTF. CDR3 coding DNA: TGTGCCAGCGGCACAGGGGGCTCTGGGGCCAACGTCCTGACTTTC.

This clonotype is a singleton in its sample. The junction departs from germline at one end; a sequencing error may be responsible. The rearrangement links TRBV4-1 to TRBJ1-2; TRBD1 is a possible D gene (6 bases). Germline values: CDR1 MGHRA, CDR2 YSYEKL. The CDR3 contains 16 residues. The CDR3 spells CASSQLRGGLGHGYTF. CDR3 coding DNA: TGCGCCAGTAGCCAACTCAGGGGCGGCCTTGGGCATGGCTACACCTTC.

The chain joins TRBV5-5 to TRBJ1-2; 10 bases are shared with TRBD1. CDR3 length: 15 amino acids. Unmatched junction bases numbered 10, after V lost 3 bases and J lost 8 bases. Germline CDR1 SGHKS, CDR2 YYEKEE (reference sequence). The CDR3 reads CASSWGTGETGGYTF. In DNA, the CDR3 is TGTGCCAGCAGCTGGGGGACAGGGGAGACCGGAGGCTACACCTTC.

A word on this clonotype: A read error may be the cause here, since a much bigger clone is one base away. For the CDR3, the DNA is TGTGCCTGCAGCCACCGGGACAGGGGTGACAATGAGCAGTTCTTC. Translated: CACSHRDRGDNEQFF. The V gene is TRBV3-1, the J gene TRBJ2-1; 10 nucleotides align to TRBD1. Germline V CDR1 and CDR2: LGHDT, YNNKEL (reference sequence). This CDR3 spans 15 amino acids.

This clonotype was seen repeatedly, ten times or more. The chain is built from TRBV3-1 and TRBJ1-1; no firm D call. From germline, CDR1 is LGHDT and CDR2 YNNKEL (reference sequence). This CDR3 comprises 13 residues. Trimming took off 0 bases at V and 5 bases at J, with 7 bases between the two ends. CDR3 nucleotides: TGTGCCAGCAGCCAAGACAGAGCGACTGAAGCTTTCTTT. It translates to CASSQDRATEAFF.

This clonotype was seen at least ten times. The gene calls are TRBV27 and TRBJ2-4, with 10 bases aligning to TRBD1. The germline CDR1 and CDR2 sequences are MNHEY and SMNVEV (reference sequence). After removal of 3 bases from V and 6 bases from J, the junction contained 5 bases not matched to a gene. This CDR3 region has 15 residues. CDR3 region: CASSFDRGPLNIQYF. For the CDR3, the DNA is TGTGCCAGCAGTTTTGACAGGGGGCCCTTAAACATTCAGTACTTC.

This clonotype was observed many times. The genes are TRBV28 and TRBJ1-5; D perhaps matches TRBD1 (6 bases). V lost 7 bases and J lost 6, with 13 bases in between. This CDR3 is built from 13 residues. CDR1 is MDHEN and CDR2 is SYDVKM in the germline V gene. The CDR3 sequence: CASTPQGLQPQHF. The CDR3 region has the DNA TGTGCCAGCACCCCACAGGGCCTTCAGCCCCAGCATTTT.

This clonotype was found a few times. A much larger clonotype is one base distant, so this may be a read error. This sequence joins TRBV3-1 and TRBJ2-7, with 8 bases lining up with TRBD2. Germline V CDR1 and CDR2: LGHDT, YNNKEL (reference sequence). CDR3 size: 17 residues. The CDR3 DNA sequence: TGTGCCAGCTGCCAAGGAGTCCCGAGACTAGCGACCTACGAGCAGTACTTC. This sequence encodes CASCQGVPRLATYEQYF.

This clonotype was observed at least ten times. CDR3 amino acids: CASRQGYEQYF. The CDR3 DNA sequence: TGTGCCAGCAGGCAGGGTTACGAGCAGTACTTC. This chain links TRBV12-3 or TRBV12-4 with TRBJ2-7; D is possibly TRBD1 (5 bases). This CDR3 contains 11 residues. V lost 6 bases to trimming and J lost 4 bases, with 7 bases between them.